These 19 T cell receptor beta chains were sequenced from one sample in a study of cytomegalovirus exposure and HLA in healthy donors. TCRdb's table, derived via immunoSEQ multiplex PCR, lists solely in-frame clones and lacks some. The top ten hold approximately 1.5% of the sample, which has some 130,000 clones, approximately 91% seen once. Sequences were obtained from PBMCs. These receptors all come from a man between 25 and 39 years old in good health and CMV-seronegative.

This clone appeared once. The CDR3 nucleotides are TGTGCCAGCAGTGACAAAGAGACCGGGGAGCTGTTTTTT. Translated, it gives CASSDKETGELFF. The chain recombines TRBV6-4 with TRBJ2-2; D remains ambiguous. The length of the CDR3 is 13 residues. Germline CDR1 reads MRHNA; CDR2 reads SNTAGT. Trimming took off 2 bases at V and 5 bases at J, with 6 bases between the two ends.

V is TRBV19 and J is TRBJ1-5; TRBD1 matches 7 bases. The V segment lost 5 bases and the J segment 7 bases; nucleotides outside the gene matches: 2. This CDR3 has 12 amino acids. Germline V gene sequence: CDR1 LNHDA, CDR2 SQIVND (reference sequence). In DNA, the CDR3 is TGTGCCAGTAGTGACAGGGACCAGCCCCAGCATTTT. The encoded protein is CASSDRDQPQHF.

The chain combines TRBV7-9 with TRBJ1-5, with D hard to call. Germline CDR1 reads SEHNR; CDR2 reads FQNEAQ (reference sequence). This CDR3 is 15 amino acids long. The V and J ends lost 0 bases and 0 bases respectively, with 6 bases between them. The CDR3 DNA sequence: TGTGCCAGCAGCTTAGCAGAGAATAGCAATCAGCCCCAGCATTTT. This translates into CASSLAENSNQPQHF.

The chain joins TRBV30 to TRBJ2-7, with 13 bases lining up with TRBD2. CDR3 length equals 16 residues. Per germline, CDR1 GTSNPN and CDR2 SVGIG (reference sequence). V was pared by 6 bases and J by 3 bases, with 11 bases of the junction left unmatched. CDR3 loop: CACTGTSGNRIYEQYF. The CDR3 coding sequence is TGTGCCTGTACCGGGACTAGCGGGAATCGCATCTACGAGCAGTACTTC.

This clone was counted between two and nine times. The chain links TRBV4-1 to TRBJ1-5; D call uncertain. The CDR3 runs 13 residues. V was pared by 0 bases and J by 6 bases, with 6 bases between. Germline V gene sequence: CDR1 MGHRA, CDR2 YSYEKL. As DNA, the CDR3 is TGCGCCAGCAGCCAAGATCCGGGTCAGCCCCAGCATTTT. As protein: CASSQDPGQPQHF.

This chain joins TRBV5-1 and TRBJ2-2; D is possibly TRBD2 (5 bases). The CDR3 loop spans 14 amino acids. Between the trimmed V and J ends, which lost 3 bases and 6 bases, there was a span of 12 bases. Germline V lookup: CDR1 SGHRS, CDR2 YFSETQ. The CDR3 is CASSSASSPGELFF. The CDR3 bases are TGCGCCAGCAGCTCCGCGTCTAGCCCCGGGGAGCTGTTTTTT.

This chain joins TRBV5-1 and TRBJ1-2; no reliable D call. Between the trimmed V and J ends, which lost 3 bases and 2 bases, there was a span of 14 bases. The length of the CDR3 is 15 residues. CDR1 and CDR2 (germline): SGHRS, YFSETQ. The CDR3 sequence: CASSWAPTPNYGYTF. The DNA of the CDR3 is TGCGCCAGCAGCTGGGCCCCAACGCCCAACTATGGCTACACCTTC.

CDR3 DNA sequence: TGTGCCAGCAGTTACTCCGGCAGGGGCTACGAGCAGTACTTC. Its translation: CASSYSGRGYEQYF. The chain is built from TRBV6-5 and TRBJ2-7; a weak D match, TRBD1 (6 bases). The CDR3 totals 14 residues. The germline V and J ends were trimmed by 0 bases and 3 bases, with 9 bases remaining between them. CDR1 is MNHEY, CDR2 SVGAGI, per germline.

This clone was recorded once. This chain links TRBV6-5 with TRBJ1-2; 8 nucleotides align to TRBD1. Germline V gene lookup returns CDR1 MNHEY and CDR2 SVGAGI. V trimming: 7 bases; J trimming: 3 bases; junction bases outside the gene matches: 7. The CDR3 length is 14 residues. CDR3 in amino acids: CASTQGDRYYGYTF. The CDR3 DNA reads TGTGCCAGCACCCAGGGGGACAGGTACTATGGCTACACCTTC.

A word on this clone: A much more abundant neighbour one base away suggests this may be a read error. The same CDR3 also results from other DNA sequences found in this sample. This chain links TRBV29-1 with TRBJ2-1; the match to TRBD2 covers 10 bases. CDR1 and CDR2 from the germline V gene are SQVTM and ANQGSEA. Trimming removed 6 bases from V and 8 bases from J; junction bases left unmatched: 13. CDR3 size: 15 residues. The CDR3 DNA reads as TGCAGCGTCCTTAAGGGAGCGGGGGGGTCCGATGAGCAGTTCTTC. As protein: CSVLKGAGGSDEQFF.

Only one count was recorded for this clone. The CDR3: CAIMTGAQGTEAFF. CDR3 sequence (DNA): TGTGCCATCATGACAGGGGCGCAGGGGACTGAAGCTTTCTTT. The J gene is TRBJ1-1, the V gene TRBV10-3; 8 bases are a match to TRBD1. The CDR3 runs 14 residues. V lost 7 bases, J lost 5 bases, and 9 bases stayed unmatched. Germline V gene lookup returns CDR1 ENHRY and CDR2 SYGVKD.

This sequence joins TRBV2 and TRBJ1-1, with D tentatively TRBD1 (6 bases). The CDR3 is 16 amino acids. Germline V gene sequence: CDR1 SNHLY, CDR2 FYNNEI. Trimming removed 4 bases from V and 1 base from J, with 16 bases in between. CDR3 coding DNA: TGTGCCAGCAGTGTCCTAGGGGACACATGGAACACTGAAGCTTTCTTT. As protein: CASSVLGDTWNTEAFF.

The chain recombines TRBV27 with TRBJ1-3; D unresolved. CDR3 length equals 15 residues. Germline V gene sequence: CDR1 MNHEY, CDR2 SMNVEV (reference sequence). Trimming removed 8 bases at V and 4 bases at J, with 18 bases between. The CDR3 protein is CASRPTGLTGNTIYF. The DNA for the CDR3 is TGTGCCAGCCGACCCACCGGACTTACGGGAAACACCATATATTTT.

The rearrangement joins TRBV11-2 to TRBJ1-6; the match to TRBD1 covers 7 bases. V gave up 1 base and J gave up 3 bases; unmatched junction bases: 0. Germline CDR1 and CDR2: SGHAT and FQNNGV. This CDR3 is built from 15 residues. The CDR3 loop reads CASSLGDSYNSPLHF. DNA for the CDR3: TGTGCCAGCAGCTTAGGGGACAGCTATAATTCACCCCTCCACTTT.

This clone has a single count. The chain employs TRBV9 and TRBJ1-2, with D perhaps matching TRBD1 (5 bases). The CDR3 covers 11 residues. Germline assignment: CDR1 SGDLS and CDR2 YYNGEE. V was shortened by 6 bases and J by 7 bases, with 10 bases between the two germline ends. In DNA, the CDR3 is TGTGCCAGCACCAGGGAGGGTGGCTACACCTTC. Protein: CASTREGGYTF.

This clone is a singleton in its sample. This sequence joins TRBV19 and TRBJ2-7, with 7 bases fitting TRBD2. CDR3 length: 19 amino acids. Germline-derived CDR1 and CDR2 are LNHDA and SQIVND (reference sequence). The V gene end was trimmed by 3 bases and the J gene end by 0 bases; junction bases not matched to a gene: 17. The CDR3 DNA reads as TGTGCCAGTAGTATTGAGGCCGGACTAGTCACCTTGGGCTCCTACGAGCAGTACTTC. It yields the protein CASSIEAGLVTLGSYEQYF.

The rearrangement uses TRBV27 and TRBJ2-7; the D gene is possibly TRBD2 (5 bases). The CDR3 consists of 15 residues. V was trimmed by 4 bases and J by 2 bases, leaving 15 bases between them. The germline V gene encodes CDR1 MNHEY and CDR2 SMNVEV (reference sequence). The CDR3, as DNA: TGTGCCAGCAGTTACTTCGGGAACTCCCCCTACGAGCAGTACTTC. Its translation: CASSYFGNSPYEQYF.

The chain recombines TRBV18 with TRBJ2-5; D perhaps matches TRBD2 (6 bases). V gave up 1 base and J gave up 0 bases, with 9 bases separating them. This CDR3 comprises 15 residues. Germline V gives CDR1 KGHSH, CDR2 LQKENI. This chain's CDR3 is CASSPQLADQETQYF. The CDR3 DNA reads TGTGCCAGCTCACCACAACTAGCAGACCAAGAGACCCAGTACTTC.

This clone appeared once. The gene calls are TRBV4-1 and TRBJ2-7, with D possibly being TRBD1 (6 bases). The CDR3 is made up of 16 amino acids. Germline assignment: CDR1 MGHRA and CDR2 YSYEKL. Trimming took 3 bases from V and 3 from J, leaving 18 bases between them. CDR3 in amino acids: CASSQSDSSSFYEQYF. CDR3 DNA sequence: TGCGCCAGCAGCCAGTCGGACAGTAGTTCTTTCTACGAGCAGTACTTC.